These 30 T cell receptor beta chains were sequenced from one sample in a study of response to subunit inactivated influenza vaccine. MiXCR, run by TCRdb on the RT-PCR reads, gives a single entry per CDR3 protein. The table shows hundreds of thousands of distinct CDR3 sequences, with 15% to 20% occurring only once. Sequences were derived from CD4+ T cells sorted from PBMCs, sampled approximately 25 months after vaccination. These TCRs come from a man aged 50 to 69 who received an inactivated influenza vaccine.

The V and J genes are TRBV18 and TRBJ2-5; no clear D gene. Deletions cut 0 bases from V and 2 bases from J, with 16 bases between. Germline-derived CDR1 and CDR2 are KGHSH and LQKENI. CDR3 length equals 17 residues. As DNA, the CDR3 is TGTGCCAGCTCACCACCACTACTACCCATAGGACAAGAGACCCAGTACTTC. Protein product: CASSPPLLPIGQETQYF.

The chain combines TRBV2 with TRBJ1-1, with D maybe TRBD1 (6 bases). The CDR3 runs to 16 residues. Looked up from germline, CDR1 is SNHLY and CDR2 is FYNNEI. V was trimmed by 2 bases and J by 8 bases, leaving 21 bases between them. The DNA of the CDR3 is TGTGCCAGCAGTGAACGGACCCCAGGGGCCACGACCGAAGCTTTCTTT. Translation: CASSERTPGATTEAFF.

As to this clonotype: One junction end does not reproduce the germline sequence, and a read error may be involved. The rearrangement uses TRBV7-8 and TRBJ2-5, with 8 bases fitting TRBD1. Germline V gene lookup returns CDR1 SGHVS and CDR2 FQNEAQ. This CDR3 contains 13 residues. The CDR3 loop is CASSPTAQGAQYF. DNA for the CDR3: TGTGCCAGCAGCCCTACCGCGCAGGGGGCCCAATACTTC. Supplemented by reference TRBV7-8 and TRBJ2-5, the full variable domain reads GAGVSQSPRYKVAKRGQDVALRCDPISGHVSLFWYQQALGQGPEFLTYFQNEAQLDKSGLPSDRFFAERPEGSVSTLKIQRTQQEDSAVYLCASSPTAQGAQYFGPGTRLLVL.

The chain carries TRBV11-2 and TRBJ2-2; possible D gene TRBD1, 5 bases. The CDR3 is 19 residues long. Germline V gene sequence: CDR1 SGHAT, CDR2 FQNNGV. V lost 1 base and J 0 bases, leaving 18 bases between the germline ends. The CDR3 region has the DNA TGTGCCAGCAGCTTAGGTTACAGGAAACTACCCGCGAACACCGGGGAGCTGTTTTTT. Residues: CASSLGYRKLPANTGELFF.

In its sample, this clonotype was seen a few times. V gene TRBV4-2 combines with J gene TRBJ1-2; D perhaps matches TRBD1 (5 bases). V lost 0 bases to trimming and J lost 2 bases, with 13 bases between them. This CDR3 has 16 residues. Germline CDR1 is LGHNA and CDR2 is YNFKEQ. CDR3 residues: CASSQDYRDGNYGYTF. The DNA for the CDR3 is TGTGCCAGCAGCCAAGATTACCGGGACGGCAACTATGGCTACACCTTC.

The V and J genes are TRBV2 and TRBJ2-2; D unresolved. Germline loops: CDR1 SNHLY, CDR2 FYNNEI. Trimming stripped 2 bases from V and 4 bases from J, with 14 bases between. This CDR3 contains 16 residues. The CDR3: CASSEWGSDVTGELFF. CDR3 sequence (DNA): TGTGCCAGCAGTGAATGGGGTTCCGACGTCACCGGGGAGCTGTTTTTT.

Of note for this clonotype: A much larger clone differs from this one at a single base, so this may be a read error. The chain recombines TRBV20-1 with TRBJ2-1; 8 bases fit TRBD2. The CDR3 totals 14 residues. J gave up 5 bases and V 2 bases, and 5 bases lay outside the gene matches. Germline V gene lookup returns CDR1 DFQATT and CDR2 SNEGSKA (reference sequence). CDR3 residues: CSARIQRENNEQFF. CDR3 sequence (DNA): TGCAGTGCTAGAATCCAGCGGGAGAACAATGAGCAGTTCTTC.

The rearrangement links TRBV28 to TRBJ1-2, with D uncertain. Germline V lookup: CDR1 MDHEN, CDR2 SYDVKM. V was clipped by 6 bases and J by 3 bases, with 8 bases between them. The CDR3 spans 12 residues. The CDR3 nucleotides are TGTGCCAGCAGATCCGGCTACTATGGCTACACCTTC. It is translated as CASRSGYYGYTF.

The rearrangement uses TRBV6-6 and TRBJ2-7; D unclear. The CDR3 has 13 amino acids. V was pared by 2 bases and J by 6 bases, with 11 bases between. Germline lookup yields CDR1 MNHNY and CDR2 SVGAGI (reference sequence). CDR3 loop: CASSYPVSSEQYF. CDR3 nucleotide sequence: TGTGCCAGCAGTTACCCGGTCAGCTCCGAGCAGTACTTC.

The CDR3 region is CASSYLQVSGSYEQYF. The CDR3 region has the DNA TGTGCCAGCAGCTATCTACAGGTCTCGGGATCCTACGAGCAGTACTTC. The chain uses TRBV5-5 and TRBJ2-7, with D possibly being TRBD1 or TRBD2 (5 bases each). With 3 bases removed from V and 1 base from J, the gap between germline ends came to 17 bases. The CDR3 spans 16 residues. CDR1 is SGHKS, CDR2 YYEKEE, per germline (reference sequence).

This clonotype was seen many times. The CDR3 is CATGGLADNEQFF. CDR3 in DNA: TGTGCCACGGGGGGACTAGCAGACAATGAGCAGTTCTTC. The V gene is TRBV24-1, the J gene TRBJ2-1, with 9 bases lining up with TRBD2. V trimming: 10 bases; J trimming: 5 bases; junction bases outside the gene matches: 5. The CDR3 spans 13 residues. Germline V gene data show CDR1 as KGHDR and CDR2 as SFDVKD.

This rearrangement joins TRBV5-6 to TRBJ2-5, with 11 bases that match TRBD1. Germline CDR1 is SGHDT and CDR2 is YYEEEE. The length of the CDR3 is 15 residues. The V segment lost 3 bases and the J segment 4 bases; nucleotides outside the gene matches: 5. The CDR3 sequence is CASSSSGTGGETQYF. CDR3 coding DNA: TGTGCCAGCAGCTCGTCCGGGACAGGGGGAGAGACCCAGTACTTC.

This clonotype has only a few counts. The rearrangement uses TRBV14 and TRBJ2-4, with unresolved D. The V gene's germline CDR1 is SGHDN and CDR2 FVKESK. The length of the CDR3 is 15 residues. Deletions cut 1 base from V and 0 bases from J, with 7 bases between. In DNA form, the CDR3 reads TGTGCCAGCAGCCAAGCCAGAGTAGCCAAAAACATTCAGTACTTC. This translates into CASSQARVAKNIQYF.

This clonotype was counted only a few times. The V gene is TRBV4-1, the J gene TRBJ2-3; 10 positions match TRBD2. Germline V gene data show CDR1 as MGHRA and CDR2 as YSYEKL. V trimming: 1 base; J trimming: 6 bases; junction bases outside the gene matches: 7. The CDR3 runs 16 residues. The CDR3: CASSQGLAGGSDTQYF. CDR3 coding DNA: TGCGCCAGCAGCCAAGGATTAGCGGGGGGCTCGGATACGCAGTATTTT.

The genes are TRBV10-3 and TRBJ2-1, with TRBD1 as a possible D gene (5 bases). Between the trimmed V and J ends, which lost 4 bases and 8 bases, there was a span of 15 bases. The CDR3 contains 14 residues. Germline assignment: CDR1 ENHRY and CDR2 SYGVKD. The CDR3 DNA is TGTGCCATCAGTGGGTCAGGGTACCCCCATGAGCAGTTCTTC. This translates into CAISGSGYPHEQFF.

This clonotype was detected only a few times. The V call is TRBV7-2, the J call TRBJ2-1; 8 nucleotides align to TRBD1. This CDR3 is 12 amino acids long. In germline, CDR1 is SGHTA, CDR2 FQGNSA. The CDR3 sequence: CATGGARSEQFF. The DNA of the CDR3 is TGTGCAACAGGGGGTGCGAGGAGTGAGCAGTTCTTC.

V usage is TRBV12-3 or TRBV12-4 and J usage is TRBJ1-5; D call uncertain. This CDR3 has 15 residues. Trimming stripped 6 bases from V and 3 bases from J, with 15 bases between. CDR3 region: CASRPSTGLNQPQHF. For the CDR3, the DNA is TGTGCCAGCAGACCCTCGACGGGCCTCAATCAGCCCCAGCATTTT.

The rearrangement joins TRBV18 to TRBJ1-1; the D gene is possibly TRBD1 (6 bases). Germline V lookup: CDR1 KGHSH, CDR2 LQKENI. The CDR3 runs to 15 residues. V was cut by 3 bases and J by 4 bases, with 15 bases left in between. CDR3 DNA sequence: TGTGCCAGCTCACCCCAACAGGGAGGTGGCACTGAAGCTTTCTTT. Translated, it gives CASSPQQGGGTEAFF.

This clonotype showed up just a few times. This sequence joins TRBV20-1 and TRBJ1-1; perhaps TRBD1 as D (6 bases). The CDR3 runs 13 residues. Germline CDR1 DFQATT, CDR2 SNEGSKA (reference sequence). V was shortened by 6 bases and J by 4 bases, with 15 bases between the two germline ends. The CDR3 reads CSARPGARTEAFF. CDR3 sequence (DNA): TGCAGTGCGCGGCCGGGGGCGCGCACTGAAGCTTTCTTT.

J is TRBJ1-5 and V is TRBV19; no clear D gene. V lost 5 bases and J lost 1, with 15 bases in between. The germline gives CDR1 LNHDA, CDR2 SQIVND (reference sequence). The CDR3 is 16 residues long. CDR3 loop: CASSPRVPGSNQPQHF. The DNA for the CDR3 is TGTGCCAGTAGTCCCCGGGTCCCGGGGAGCAATCAGCCCCAGCATTTT.

This chain connects TRBV6-5 to TRBJ2-2; D is ambiguous. The CDR3 is made up of 12 amino acids. V lost 6 bases, J lost 5 bases, and 7 bases lay in between. Germline loops: CDR1 MNHEY, CDR2 SVGAGI. The CDR3 DNA is TGTGCCAGCAGCCTGATTACCGGGGAGCTGTTTTTT. Translation: CASSLITGELFF.

This rearrangement joins TRBV19 to TRBJ1-2; no clear D gene. The ends were cut back, 4 bases at V and 2 bases at J, with 11 bases in the middle. Germline V gene lookup returns CDR1 LNHDA and CDR2 SQIVND (reference sequence). CDR3 length equals 14 residues. Here the CDR3 reads CASSKIQVNYGYTF. As DNA, the CDR3 is TGTGCCAGTAGTAAGATCCAGGTAAACTATGGCTACACCTTC.

This clonotype has only a few counts. The CDR3 protein is CATSDLIGYQETQYF. Written as DNA, the CDR3 is TGTGCCACCAGTGATTTGATAGGGTACCAAGAGACCCAGTACTTC. V and J are TRBV24-1 and TRBJ2-5; D gene ambiguous. The CDR3 covers 15 residues. V lost 0 bases to trimming and J lost 0 bases, with 7 bases between them. From germline, CDR1 is KGHDR and CDR2 SFDVKD.

The rearrangement links TRBV18 to TRBJ1-1; D unclear. Trimming cost V 5 bases and J 1 base, with 11 bases left between them. The CDR3 spans 14 residues. Germline loops: CDR1 KGHSH, CDR2 LQKENI. The CDR3 nucleotides read TGTGCCAGCTCAGCTCAAAATCGGAACACTGAAGCTTTCTTT. Encoded protein: CASSAQNRNTEAFF.

V usage is TRBV19 and J usage is TRBJ2-7; weak D call: TRBD1 (6 bases). The germline CDR1 and CDR2 sequences are LNHDA and SQIVND (reference sequence). The CDR3 covers 15 residues. Trimming left V 5 bases short and J 2 bases short, with 16 bases between. DNA for the CDR3: TGTGCCAGTAGTCTTTCCTGGGACACAACCTACGAGCAGTACTTC. This gives the protein CASSLSWDTTYEQYF. Based on the CDR3 plus reference TRBV19 and TRBJ2-7, the full variable domain is DGGITQSPKYLFRKEGQNVTLSCEQNLNHDAMYWYRQDPGQGLRLIYYSQIVNDFQKGDIAEGYSVSREKKESFPLTVTSAQKNPTAFYLCASSLSWDTTYEQYFGPGTRLTVT.

This sequence joins TRBV30 and TRBJ2-1, with 12 positions matching TRBD1. J gave up 3 bases and V 5 bases, and 14 bases lay outside the gene matches. In germline, CDR1 is GTSNPN, CDR2 SVGIG (reference sequence). The CDR3 consists of 18 residues. For the CDR3, the DNA is TGTGCCTGGGACCGGGACAGGGGGCTTGGGGTTCGCTACAATGAGCAGTTCTTC. Translating gives CAWDRDRGLGVRYNEQFF.

The chain carries TRBV20-1 and TRBJ2-1, with 10 bases fitting TRBD2. V was pared by 0 bases and J by 9 bases, with 11 bases of the junction left unmatched. This CDR3 has 16 residues. CDR1 is DFQATT, CDR2 SNEGSKA, per germline (reference sequence). CDR3 amino acids: CSARDGTSGIKVEQFF. CDR3 in DNA: TGCAGTGCTAGAGATGGAACTAGCGGGATTAAAGTTGAGCAGTTCTTC.

The rearrangement uses TRBV6-1 and TRBJ2-7; tentative D call: TRBD2 (5 bases). CDR3 length: 15 amino acids. CDR1 is MNHNS and CDR2 is SASEGT in the germline V gene. The V end was cut by 5 bases, the J end by 3 bases, with 17 bases between. The CDR3 DNA sequence: TGTGCCAGCAGTCTATATATGAGGGCAAGCTACGAGCAGTACTTC. It codes for CASSLYMRASYEQYF.

The chain couples TRBV12-3 or TRBV12-4 to TRBJ2-4; either TRBD1 or TRBD2 may supply D (5 bases each). CDR3 length: 13 residues. V was trimmed by 6 bases and J by 9 bases, leaving 15 bases between them. The CDR3 DNA reads as TGTGCCAGCAGACGAGGGGCGGCGAGCATTCAGTACTTC. Translation gives CASRRGAASIQYF.

This clonotype was picked up many times. The chain uses TRBV12-3 or TRBV12-4 and TRBJ2-7; no firm D call. Trimming left V 7 bases short and J 4 bases short, with 11 bases between. The CDR3 runs 12 residues. CDR3 DNA sequence: TGTGCCAGCACCGGGTCTCTATACGAGCAGTACTTC. It encodes CASTGSLYEQYF.